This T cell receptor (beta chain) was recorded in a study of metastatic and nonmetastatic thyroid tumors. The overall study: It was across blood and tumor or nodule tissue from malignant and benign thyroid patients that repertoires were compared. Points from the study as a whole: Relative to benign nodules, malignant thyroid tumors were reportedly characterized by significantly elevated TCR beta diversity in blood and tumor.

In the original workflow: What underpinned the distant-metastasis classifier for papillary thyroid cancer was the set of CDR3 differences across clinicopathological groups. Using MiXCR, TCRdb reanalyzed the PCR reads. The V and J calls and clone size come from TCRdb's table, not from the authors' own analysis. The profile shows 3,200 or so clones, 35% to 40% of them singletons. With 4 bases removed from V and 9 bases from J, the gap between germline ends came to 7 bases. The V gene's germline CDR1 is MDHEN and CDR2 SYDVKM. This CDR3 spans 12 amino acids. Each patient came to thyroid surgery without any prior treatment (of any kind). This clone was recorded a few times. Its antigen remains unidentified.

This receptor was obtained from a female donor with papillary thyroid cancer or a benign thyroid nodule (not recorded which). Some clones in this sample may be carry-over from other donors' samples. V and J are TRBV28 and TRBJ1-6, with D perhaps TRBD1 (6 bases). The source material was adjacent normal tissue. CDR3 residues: CASSSRGSPLHF. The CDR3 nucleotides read TGTGCCAGCAGTTCCAGGGGTTCACCCCTCCACTTT.